This is a list of T cell receptor beta chains from one sample in a study of blood T cell repertoires in COVID-19. Libraries were prepared by immunoSEQ multiplex PCR; TCRdb keeps only in-frame clonotypes and omits some of them. Of about 170,000 clones listed, just under 90% are singletons. Sequencing input: peripheral blood. Receptors were obtained from a man between 18 and 35 years old with active or convalescent COVID-19. The CDR3 runs from the conserved cysteine through the conserved F or W. D genes are given only for firm matches. Part of the rows lack a size; the others show once, few, many or a class for expanded clones.

d_call: TRBD2
clone_size: -
v_call: TRBV4-1
j_call: TRBJ2-3
cdr3_nt: TGCGCCAGCAGCCCAGCGGGAGGGCGGACAGATACGCAGTATTTT
cdr3_aa: CASSPAGGRTDTQYF

d_call: -
clone_size: -
v_call: TRBV5-1
j_call: TRBJ1-1
cdr3_nt: TGCGCCAGCAGCTCGGACGGGATGAACACTGAAGCTTTCTTT
cdr3_aa: CASSSDGMNTEAFF

d_call: TRBD2
clone_size: -
v_call: TRBV3-1/TRBV3-2
j_call: TRBJ2-7
cdr3_nt: TGTGCCAGCAGCCAGGCTAGCGGGAGGTATGGGGCCGAGCAGTACTTC
cdr3_aa: CASSQASGRYGAEQYF

d_call: -
clone_size: -
v_call: TRBV7-9
j_call: TRBJ2-2
cdr3_nt: TGTGCCAGCAGCTTACGTTGGACACAGAACACCGGGGAGCTGTTTTTT
cdr3_aa: CASSLRWTQNTGELFF

d_call: TRBD1
clone_size: -
v_call: TRBV6-5
j_call: TRBJ2-7
cdr3_nt: TGTGCCAGCAGGGGACAGGGTCTTAACTACGAGCAGTACTTC
cdr3_aa: CASRGQGLNYEQYF

d_call: -
clone_size: -
v_call: TRBV28
j_call: TRBJ2-5
cdr3_nt: TGTGCCAGCAGTGGACAGTGGGGAGAGACCCAGTACTTC
cdr3_aa: CASSGQWGETQYF

d_call: -
clone_size: -
v_call: TRBV13
j_call: TRBJ2-2
cdr3_nt: TGTGCCAGCGGCTCGAGAAACACCGGGGAGCTGTTTTTT
cdr3_aa: CASGSRNTGELFF

d_call: TRBD2
clone_size: -
v_call: TRBV3-1/TRBV3-2
j_call: TRBJ2-1
cdr3_nt: TGTGCCAGCAGCCAAGATCCCGGGACTAGCGGGAGTTGGGGTCCTGCTAAGTACTACAATGAGCAGTTCTTC
cdr3_aa: CASSQDPGTSGSWGPAKYYNEQFF

d_call: TRBD1
clone_size: -
v_call: TRBV7-3
j_call: TRBJ2-2
cdr3_nt: TGTGCCAGCAGCTACAGGGGCGGCACCGGGGAGCTGTTTTTT
cdr3_aa: CASSYRGGTGELFF

d_call: -
clone_size: few
v_call: TRBV6-1
j_call: TRBJ1-1
cdr3_nt: TGTGCCAGCAGTGAAGCGCGGGGCACTGAAGCTTTCTTT
cdr3_aa: CASSEARGTEAFF

d_call: TRBD1
clone_size: few
v_call: TRBV19
j_call: TRBJ1-1
cdr3_nt: TGTGCCAGTAGTACCCTCCAGGGGGCGGTGAACACTGAAGCTTTCTTT
cdr3_aa: CASSTLQGAVNTEAFF

d_call: -
clone_size: -
v_call: TRBV6-6
j_call: TRBJ2-5
cdr3_nt: TGTGCCAGCAGCCCCGGGGTGGGGGAGACCCAGTACTTC
cdr3_aa: CASSPGVGETQYF

d_call: -
clone_size: -
v_call: TRBV4-3
j_call: TRBJ2-3
cdr3_nt: TGCGCCAGCAGCCAGGAGGGTTACGCGGGATCCACAGATACGCAGTATTTT
cdr3_aa: CASSQEGYAGSTDTQYF

d_call: -
clone_size: -
v_call: TRBV19
j_call: TRBJ2-3
cdr3_nt: TGTGCCACCCGACAGGTCGGCACAGATACGCAGTATTTT
cdr3_aa: CATRQVGTDTQYF

d_call: -
clone_size: -
v_call: TRBV28
j_call: TRBJ1-2
cdr3_nt: TGTGCCAGCGAGAGGACAGCCGATGGCTACACCTTC
cdr3_aa: CASERTADGYTF

d_call: -
clone_size: -
v_call: TRBV2
j_call: TRBJ1-1
cdr3_nt: TGTGCCAGCAGGAGAGAGGAGGCCACTGAAGCTTTCTTT
cdr3_aa: CASRREEATEAFF

d_call: TRBD1
clone_size: -
v_call: TRBV5-1
j_call: TRBJ1-5
cdr3_nt: TGCGCCAGCAGCTTGGAGGGACAGGGAGGTCAGCCCCAGCATTTT
cdr3_aa: CASSLEGQGGQPQHF

d_call: -
clone_size: -
v_call: TRBV2
j_call: TRBJ2-3
cdr3_nt: TGTGCCAGCAGTGAAGCGACAGGAGAGAGCGATCCAGATACGCAGTATTTT
cdr3_aa: CASSEATGESDPDTQYF

d_call: TRBD1
clone_size: -
v_call: TRBV30
j_call: TRBJ1-1
cdr3_nt: TGTGCCTGGAGTGTACGAGACAGGGTACCGAAAGCTTTCTTT
cdr3_aa: CAWSVRDRVPKAFF

d_call: -
clone_size: -
v_call: TRBV15
j_call: TRBJ1-3
cdr3_nt: TGTGCCACCAGCAGAGGTTTTACTGGAAACACCATATATTTT
cdr3_aa: CATSRGFTGNTIYF

d_call: TRBD2
clone_size: -
v_call: TRBV5-4
j_call: TRBJ2-2
cdr3_nt: TGTGCCAGCAGCTCGGGGACTAGCCGGCCTCCCATCGGGGAGCTGTTTTTT
cdr3_aa: CASSSGTSRPPIGELFF

d_call: -
clone_size: -
v_call: TRBV5-4
j_call: TRBJ2-3
cdr3_nt: TGTGCCAGCAGCCCCGGTGGGTCCAGGGGAGATACGCAGTATTTT
cdr3_aa: CASSPGGSRGDTQYF

d_call: TRBD1
clone_size: -
v_call: TRBV7-9
j_call: TRBJ2-7
cdr3_nt: TGTGCCAGCAGCGTTCCAGGGGACAGGGGGCTCGAGCAGTACTTC
cdr3_aa: CASSVPGDRGLEQYF

d_call: -
clone_size: -
v_call: TRBV18
j_call: TRBJ1-2
cdr3_nt: TGTGCCAGCTCACCACTTCAGGGGCAAGGTGGCTACACCTTC
cdr3_aa: CASSPLQGQGGYTF

d_call: -
clone_size: -
v_call: TRBV19
j_call: TRBJ1-1
cdr3_nt: TGTGCCAGTAGTCTACAGGGAAGCACTGAAGCTTTCTTT
cdr3_aa: CASSLQGSTEAFF

d_call: -
clone_size: once
v_call: TRBV5-1
j_call: TRBJ1-2
cdr3_nt: TGCGCCAGCAGCACCGGGACACCCCTACTCTATGGCTACACCTTC
cdr3_aa: CASSTGTPLLYGYTF

d_call: -
clone_size: -
v_call: TRBV7-2
j_call: TRBJ1-2
cdr3_nt: TGTGCCAGCAGCCAAACCTCGGGGTGGGAGAACTATGGCTACACCTTC
cdr3_aa: CASSQTSGWENYGYTF

d_call: -
clone_size: -
v_call: TRBV14
j_call: TRBJ1-1
cdr3_nt: TGTGCCAGCAGCCAAGATGCCGGAGTTTGGAACACTGAAGCTTTCTTT
cdr3_aa: CASSQDAGVWNTEAFF

d_call: TRBD2
clone_size: -
v_call: TRBV6-5
j_call: TRBJ2-5
cdr3_nt: TGTGCCAGCAGTTACTCGGGGACTAGCGGGGAAGAGACCCAGTACTTC
cdr3_aa: CASSYSGTSGEETQYF

d_call: -
clone_size: -
v_call: TRBV5-1
j_call: TRBJ2-7
cdr3_nt: TGCGCCAGCAGCTCCCGGGGGTTCTACGAGCAGTACTTC
cdr3_aa: CASSSRGFYEQYF

d_call: TRBD1
clone_size: -
v_call: TRBV7-9
j_call: TRBJ1-5
cdr3_nt: TGTGCCAGCAGCTTATCAGGGGGCCCAAATCAGCCCCAGCATTTT
cdr3_aa: CASSLSGGPNQPQHF

d_call: -
clone_size: -
v_call: TRBV19
j_call: TRBJ2-2
cdr3_nt: TGTGCCAGTAGCGCGGGGCCCACCGGGGAGCTGTTTTTT
cdr3_aa: CASSAGPTGELFF

d_call: -
clone_size: -
v_call: TRBV3-1/TRBV3-2
j_call: TRBJ1-3
cdr3_nt: TGTGCCAGCAGCCTCTACTCTTCGGGAAACACCATATATTTT
cdr3_aa: CASSLYSSGNTIYF

d_call: TRBD1
clone_size: -
v_call: TRBV9
j_call: TRBJ1-1
cdr3_nt: TGTGCCAGCAGCGTTATGACAGGGAGGACTGAAGCTTTCTTT
cdr3_aa: CASSVMTGRTEAFF

d_call: -
clone_size: -
v_call: TRBV6-2/TRBV6-3
j_call: TRBJ2-7
cdr3_nt: TGTGCCAGCAGTTACGGGGTCGCGGACTATACCTACGAGCAGTACTTC
cdr3_aa: CASSYGVADYTYEQYF

d_call: TRBD2
clone_size: -
v_call: TRBV7-2
j_call: TRBJ2-2
cdr3_nt: TGTGCCAGCAGCTCCAGGACTAGCGGATCGAACACCGGGGAGCTGTTTTTT
cdr3_aa: CASSSRTSGSNTGELFF

d_call: TRBD1
clone_size: few
v_call: TRBV5-1
j_call: TRBJ1-1
cdr3_nt: TGCGCCAGCAGCTTGAGTTTTAGGACAGGGGACCCTGAAGCTTTCTTT
cdr3_aa: CASSLSFRTGDPEAFF

d_call: TRBD1
clone_size: -
v_call: TRBV19
j_call: TRBJ2-2
cdr3_nt: TGTGCCAGTAGTGGGACAGCGAACACCGGGGAGCTGTTTTTT
cdr3_aa: CASSGTANTGELFF

d_call: -
clone_size: -
v_call: TRBV24-1
j_call: TRBJ1-6
cdr3_nt: TGTGCCACCAGTGCGCGGGACGGTAATTCACCCCTCCACTTT
cdr3_aa: CATSARDGNSPLHF

d_call: TRBD1
clone_size: -
v_call: TRBV6-2/TRBV6-3
j_call: TRBJ2-1
cdr3_nt: TGTGCCAGCAGTTACGGCAGGGGGCGTAAAATAGGGTCCCACAATGAGCAGTTCTTC
cdr3_aa: CASSYGRGRKIGSHNEQFF

d_call: -
clone_size: -
v_call: TRBV27
j_call: TRBJ2-7
cdr3_nt: TGTGCCAGCAGTAACTTTAAGGGACATTCCTACGAGCAGTACTTC
cdr3_aa: CASSNFKGHSYEQYF

d_call: TRBD2
clone_size: -
v_call: TRBV5-6
j_call: TRBJ2-3
cdr3_nt: TGTGCCAGCAGCCCCACCCGGGGAGGGGTCGGCACAGATACGCAGTATTTT
cdr3_aa: CASSPTRGGVGTDTQYF

d_call: -
clone_size: once
v_call: TRBV24-1
j_call: TRBJ1-2
cdr3_nt: TGTGCCATCAAGGGGGGCTACACCTTC
cdr3_aa: CAIKGGYTF

d_call: -
clone_size: few
v_call: TRBV18
j_call: TRBJ2-7
cdr3_nt: TGTGCCAGCTCACCACAGTCTGGGCCACACGAGCAGTACTTC
cdr3_aa: CASSPQSGPHEQYF

d_call: -
clone_size: -
v_call: TRBV6-6
j_call: TRBJ2-1
cdr3_nt: TGTGCCAGCAGTTACTCCAGGTCTGATGAGCAGTTCTTC
cdr3_aa: CASSYSRSDEQFF

d_call: -
clone_size: -
v_call: TRBV19
j_call: TRBJ1-1
cdr3_nt: TGTGCCAGTAGTATAACCCTACTCTCAAACACTGAAGCTTTCTTT
cdr3_aa: CASSITLLSNTEAFF

d_call: TRBD1
clone_size: -
v_call: TRBV3-1/TRBV3-2
j_call: TRBJ1-2
cdr3_nt: TGTGCCAGCAGCCAGAGACAGGGCGCTGGCTACACCTTC
cdr3_aa: CASSQRQGAGYTF

d_call: -
clone_size: -
v_call: TRBV4-1
j_call: TRBJ2-1
cdr3_nt: TGCGCCAGCAGCCCGACAGAACCCTACAATGAGCAGTTCTTC
cdr3_aa: CASSPTEPYNEQFF

d_call: -
clone_size: -
v_call: TRBV27
j_call: TRBJ1-1
cdr3_nt: TGTGCCAGCGGCCGAACTGAAGCTTTCTTT
cdr3_aa: CASGRTEAFF

d_call: -
clone_size: -
v_call: TRBV6-5
j_call: TRBJ1-5
cdr3_nt: TGTGCCAGCTCGAACAGTGACGGCAATCAGCCCCAGCATTTT
cdr3_aa: CASSNSDGNQPQHF

d_call: TRBD2
clone_size: -
v_call: TRBV3-1/TRBV3-2
j_call: TRBJ2-1
cdr3_nt: TGTGCCAGCAGCCAAGGGACTAGCGGGACCCCGATTGAGCAGTTCTTC
cdr3_aa: CASSQGTSGTPIEQFF

d_call: -
clone_size: -
v_call: TRBV5-1
j_call: TRBJ1-6
cdr3_nt: TGCGCCAGCAGCTTACAAGGGGCCGATTCACCCCTCCACTTT
cdr3_aa: CASSLQGADSPLHF

d_call: -
clone_size: -
v_call: TRBV19
j_call: TRBJ2-1
cdr3_nt: TGTGCCAGTAGTATACAGGGGAGCTCCTACAATGAGCAGTTCTTC
cdr3_aa: CASSIQGSSYNEQFF